Listed below are T cell receptor beta chains from one sample, sequenced in a study of blood T cells in healthy people across ages. TCRdb analysed the 5' RACE reads with MiXCR anew, one entry per CDR3 protein. This sample has 1,500,000 or so distinct CDR3 sequences, with 55% to 75% found just once. Material for sequencing was blood. The receptor source for this set is a man in his late teens or twenties in good health. The conserved cysteine and the conserved F or W are not part of the CDR3 here. Each record gives: J gene, V gene, CDR3 protein.

j_gene: -; v_gene: TRBV10-3; CDR3aa: AISENSLYEQY
j_gene: TRBJ1-5; v_gene: TRBV27; CDR3aa: ASSLTGINQPQH
j_gene: TRBJ2-2; v_gene: TRBV7-8; CDR3aa: ASSFRASGVNTGELF
j_gene: TRBJ2-4; v_gene: TRBV27; CDR3aa: ASSLSFGFNEQY
j_gene: TRBJ2-1; v_gene: TRBV20-1; CDR3aa: SARWRAYQNEQF
j_gene: TRBJ2-6; v_gene: TRBV6-1; CDR3aa: ASEGRMNSGANVLT
j_gene: TRBJ2-4; v_gene: TRBV7-9; CDR3aa: ASSAALAKNIQY
j_gene: TRBJ2-3; v_gene: TRBV20-1; CDR3aa: SASGTGWVQY
j_gene: TRBJ1-2; v_gene: TRBV7-9; CDR3aa: AGTGEEGYT
j_gene: TRBJ2-1; v_gene: TRBV7-2; CDR3aa: ASSLMGQGAYNEQF
j_gene: TRBJ2-1; v_gene: TRBV10-3; CDR3aa: AIRPGLATYNEQF
j_gene: TRBJ2-1; v_gene: TRBV7-8; CDR3aa: ASSLARNGYNEQF
j_gene: TRBJ2-1; v_gene: TRBV2; CDR3aa: ASSEGQRAGGETQF
j_gene: TRBJ2-6; v_gene: TRBV6-6; CDR3aa: ASREGVNGANVLT
j_gene: -; v_gene: TRBV18; CDR3aa: ASSLNQYEQY
j_gene: TRBJ2-3; v_gene: TRBV12-3/TRBV12-4; CDR3aa: ASSKSSTDTQY
j_gene: TRBJ2-5; v_gene: TRBV7-9; CDR3aa: ASSPSTGSQETQY
j_gene: TRBJ2-7; v_gene: TRBV10-3; CDR3aa: AISESIIGTSGSYEQY
j_gene: TRBJ2-4; v_gene: TRBV28; CDR3aa: ASSFPFGTGAKNIQY
j_gene: TRBJ1-5; v_gene: TRBV12-3/TRBV12-4; CDR3aa: ASSPPPDRSNQPQH
j_gene: TRBJ2-4; v_gene: TRBV27; CDR3aa: ASSRVGQFIAKNIQY
j_gene: TRBJ2-3; v_gene: TRBV4-3; CDR3aa: ASSQGEGRAVTDTQY
j_gene: TRBJ2-7; v_gene: TRBV7-2; CDR3aa: ASSLAGQGDEQY
j_gene: TRBJ2-7; v_gene: TRBV3-1; CDR3aa: ASSQDAGEQY